This T cell receptor beta chain came from a study of T cells in Graves' hyperthyroidism and ophthalmopathy. Study-wide background: Pretreatment peripheral blood was obtained at initial diagnosis.

Amplification yielded TCR beta CDR3 regions, with RNA transcripts as the source. The HTBI primer set was used in a first-round RT-PCR of the TCR CDR3. TCRdb reprocessed the multiplex PCR reads with MiXCR, giving one entry per CDR3 protein. The table lists 550,000 to 700,000 distinct CDR3 sequences, roughly 14% of them singletons. General study results and limits: Blood samples included most of the expanded thyroid clonotypes exceeding 0.001.

With duration under 3 months, ophthalmopathy was active: Clinical Activity Score at least 3, NOSPECS at least 4. This clonotype has at least ten counts. What it recognizes is unknown. The sequenced sample consisted of blood. This TCR derives from a woman aged 40 to 50 with Graves' ophthalmopathy.

CDR3 protein: CATLGPTGELFF. The DNA of the CDR3 is TGTGCCACCCTGGGACCGACCGGGGAGCTGTTTTTT. The chain joins TRBV24-1 to TRBJ2-2, with D perhaps TRBD1 or TRBD2 (5 bases each). Germline V gene data show CDR1 as KGHDR and CDR2 as SFDVKD. V was clipped by 9 bases and J by 5 bases, with 9 bases between them. The CDR3 loop spans 12 amino acids.